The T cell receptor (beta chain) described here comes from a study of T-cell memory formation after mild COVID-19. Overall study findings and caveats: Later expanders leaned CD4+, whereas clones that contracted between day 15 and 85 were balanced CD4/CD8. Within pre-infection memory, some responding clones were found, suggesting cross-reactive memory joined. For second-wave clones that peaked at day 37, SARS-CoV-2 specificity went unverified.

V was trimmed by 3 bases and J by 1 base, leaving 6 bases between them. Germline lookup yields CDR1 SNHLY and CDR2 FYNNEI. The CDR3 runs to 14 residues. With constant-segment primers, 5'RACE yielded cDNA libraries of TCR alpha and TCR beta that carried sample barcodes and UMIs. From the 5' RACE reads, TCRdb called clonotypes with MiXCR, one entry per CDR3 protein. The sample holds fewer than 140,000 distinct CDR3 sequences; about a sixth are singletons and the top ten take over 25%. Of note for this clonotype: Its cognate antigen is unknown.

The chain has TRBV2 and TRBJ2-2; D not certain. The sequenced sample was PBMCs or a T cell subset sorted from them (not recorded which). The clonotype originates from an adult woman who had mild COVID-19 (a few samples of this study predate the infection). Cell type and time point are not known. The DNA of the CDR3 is TGTGCCAGCAGTGAGCCAAGGAACACCGGGGAGCTGTTTTTT. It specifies CASSEPRNTGELFF.